A single sample gave rise to the 23 T cell receptor beta chains below, sequenced in a study of OX40 agonist ivuxolimab in advanced cancers. Clones were read by immunoSEQ multiplex PCR, and TCRdb kept only the in-frame ones, dropping some. The repertoire holds fewer than 65,000 clones, with approximately 86% as singletons. The material was CD4+ or CD8+ T cells sorted from blood, obtained in a trial of the OX40 agonist ivuxolimab. Receptors were obtained from an adult with an advanced solid tumor such as melanoma, head and neck, liver or kidney cancer.

The chain combines TRBV30 with TRBJ1-2; TRBD1 might be the D (6 bases). In germline, CDR1 is GTSNPN, CDR2 SVGIG (reference sequence). CDR3 length: 13 amino acids. Deletions cut 4 bases from V and 0 bases from J, with 9 bases between. CDR3 sequence reads: CAWTGESNYGYTF. The CDR3 DNA reads TGTGCCTGGACAGGGGAGTCTAACTATGGCTACACCTTC. Complete variable domain (other parts from reference TRBV30 and TRBJ1-2): SQTIHQWPATLVQPVGSPLSLECTVEGTSNPNLYWYRQAAGRGLQLLFYSVGIGQISSEVPQNLSASRPQDRQFILSSKKLLLSDSGFYLCAWTGESNYGYTFGSGTRLTVV.

The chain uses TRBV5-1 and TRBJ2-5, with TRBD2 identical over 9 bases. The CDR3 has 17 amino acids. The germline gives CDR1 SGHRS, CDR2 YFSETQ. With 2 bases clipped from V and 2 bases from J, the junction kept 10 bases outside the gene matches. The CDR3 DNA reads as TGCGCCAGCAGCTTATTAGCGGGAGCAGGGGGGCAAGAGACCCAGTACTTC. Protein product: CASSLLAGAGGQETQYF.

This clone was recorded a few times. J is TRBJ1-1 and V is TRBV5-6, with a tentative D call TRBD1 (5 bases). Deletions cut 0 bases from V and 0 bases from J, with 12 bases between. The CDR3 loop spans 16 amino acids. The germline V gene has CDR1 SGHDT and CDR2 YYEEEE. The chain's CDR3 is CASSLGGRGVNTEAFF. The CDR3, as DNA: TGTGCCAGCAGCTTGGGAGGTCGGGGGGTGAACACTGAAGCTTTCTTT.

The V and J genes are TRBV18 and TRBJ2-5; D gene ambiguous. Judging by the DNA end, TRBJ2-7 fits better; the J call may be wrong. This CDR3 has 14 residues. Germline assignment: CDR1 KGHSH and CDR2 LQKENI. The CDR3 DNA sequence: TGTGCCAGCTCACCAGGGATCCAGACCTACGAGCAGTACTTC. It codes for CASSPGIQTYEQYF.

This clone was detected once. The V gene is TRBV14, the J gene TRBJ1-1; D may be TRBD1 (5 bases). V was trimmed by 5 bases and J by 4 bases, leaving 14 bases between them. The CDR3 covers 14 residues. Germline-derived CDR1 and CDR2 are SGHDN and FVKESK. CDR3 in amino acids: CASSFRGRITEAFF. The CDR3 bases are TGTGCCAGCAGCTTTAGGGGCCGGATCACTGAAGCTTTCTTT. Together with reference TRBV14 and TRBJ1-1, the CDR3 gives the full variable domain: EAGVTQFPSHSVIEKGQTVTLRCDPISGHDNLYWYRRVMGKEIKFLLHFVKESKQDESGMPNNRFLAERTGGTYSTLKVQPAELEDSGVYFCASSFRGRITEAFFGQGTRLTVV.

The chain employs TRBV5-1 and TRBJ1-1, with 8 bases matching TRBD1. V trimming: 0 bases; J trimming: 4 bases; junction bases outside the gene matches: 8. The CDR3 consists of 16 residues. Germline V CDR1 and CDR2: SGHRS, YFSETQ. CDR3 in amino acids: CASSLDGQGGITEAFF. The DNA for the CDR3 is TGCGCCAGCAGCTTGGACGGACAGGGTGGGATCACTGAAGCTTTCTTT.

The rearrangement joins TRBV28 to TRBJ1-5; D gene uncertain. This CDR3 is built from 12 residues. From germline, CDR1 is MDHEN and CDR2 SYDVKM. V was shortened by 4 bases and J by 5 bases, with 6 bases between the two germline ends. The DNA of the CDR3 is TGTGCCAGCAGTTCTCCTGATCAGCCCCAGCATTTT. Translation: CASSSPDQPQHF.

The chain uses TRBV5-1 and TRBJ2-7; no clear D gene. CDR3 length: 13 residues. Germline V gives CDR1 SGHRS, CDR2 YFSETQ. Trimming removed 0 bases at V and 5 bases at J, with 9 bases between. CDR3 nucleotides: TGCGCCAGCAGCTTGGGGTTTACGGACGAGCAGTACTTC. Translated, it gives CASSLGFTDEQYF.

The chain recombines TRBV7-9 with TRBJ2-3; 7 bases match TRBD2. The CDR3 extends over 15 amino acids. Trimming removed 0 bases from V and 6 bases from J; junction bases left unmatched: 6. CDR1 and CDR2 (germline): SEHNR, FQNEAQ (reference sequence). The CDR3 loop is CASSLAGGTVDTQYF. The CDR3 DNA sequence: TGTGCCAGCAGCTTAGCGGGAGGGACCGTGGATACGCAGTATTTT.

This clone was seen only once. The J gene is TRBJ2-6, the V gene TRBV5-1; a weak D match, TRBD2 (5 bases). The CDR3 extends over 14 amino acids. Trimming took 7 bases from V and 2 from J, leaving 10 bases between them. From germline, CDR1 is SGHRS and CDR2 YFSETQ. The CDR3 is CASRPGAGANVLTF. The CDR3, as DNA: TGCGCCAGCCGCCCCGGGGCTGGGGCCAACGTCCTGACTTTC.

This clone appeared a few times. The rearrangement links TRBV7-2 to TRBJ1-2; TRBD1 agrees at 8 bases. Germline assignment: CDR1 SGHTA and CDR2 FQGNSA. The V and J ends lost 0 bases and 5 bases, in that order; junction bases with no gene match: 8. This CDR3 has 16 amino acids. The CDR3 nucleotides read TGTGCCAGCAGCTTAGCAAGCGGACAGGGTCGGTATGGCTACACCTTC. This translates into CASSLASGQGRYGYTF. Full variable domain (outside the CDR3, taken from reference TRBV7-2 and TRBJ1-2): GAGVSQSPSNKVTEKGKDVELRCDPISGHTALYWYRQSLGQGLEFLIYFQGNSAPDKSGLPSDRFSAERTGGSVSTLTIQRTQQEDSAVYLCASSLASGQGRYGYTFGSGTRLTVV.

The CDR3 DNA is TGCGCCAGCAGCTTGAGTCAGGGGTGGAATGAGCAGTTCTTC. Translated, it gives CASSLSQGWNEQFF. The rearrangement uses TRBV5-1 and TRBJ2-1; TRBD1 might be the D (6 bases). Germline lookup yields CDR1 SGHRS and CDR2 YFSETQ. V shed 1 base and J shed 7 bases, with 12 bases lying between them. The CDR3 spans 14 residues.

This clone was observed a handful of times. The chain links TRBV15 to TRBJ2-7; D unresolved. V lost 0 bases to trimming and J lost 7 bases, with 4 bases between them. Germline V CDR1 and CDR2: LNHNV, YYDKDF (reference sequence). There are 11 residues in the CDR3. The CDR3 region is CATSRDGEQYF. The CDR3 region has the DNA TGTGCCACCAGCAGAGACGGAGAGCAGTACTTC.

The chain carries TRBV5-5 and TRBJ2-3; the D gene is possibly TRBD1 (6 bases). Trimming took 6 bases from V and 0 from J, leaving 17 bases between them. This CDR3 has 16 amino acids. Looked up from germline, CDR1 is SGHKS and CDR2 is YYEKEE (reference sequence). The CDR3 DNA reads TGTGCCAGCACCCCAGGGGTTGGGTTTAGCACAGATACGCAGTATTTT. Translated, it gives CASTPGVGFSTDTQYF.

CDR3 sequence reads: CASSPTADSYNEQFF. Written as DNA, the CDR3 is TGTGCCAGCAGCCCCACCGCGGACTCCTACAATGAGCAGTTCTTC. V is TRBV11-2 and J is TRBJ2-1, with no clear D. From germline, CDR1 is SGHAT and CDR2 FQNNGV. V lost 5 bases and J lost 0, with 11 bases in between. This CDR3 region has 15 residues.

This sequence joins TRBV5-1 and TRBJ2-7; weak D call: TRBD1 (5 bases). This CDR3 has 12 amino acids. Deletions cut 3 bases from V and 4 bases from J, with 8 bases between. The germline V gene has CDR1 SGHRS and CDR2 YFSETQ. CDR3 bases: TGCGCCAGCAGCTCGCAGGGTTACGAGCAGTACTTC. It yields the protein CASSSQGYEQYF.

The rearrangement uses TRBV6-6 and TRBJ1-4; D not resolved. This CDR3 spans 13 amino acids. V was trimmed by 6 bases and J by 5 bases, leaving 10 bases between them. Germline CDR1 reads MNHNY; CDR2 reads SVGAGI (reference sequence). The CDR3 coding sequence is TGTGCCAGCAGCCAGCTCTCAAATGAAAAACTGTTTTTT. Encoded protein: CASSQLSNEKLFF.

V usage is TRBV5-1 and J usage is TRBJ2-2; 13 bases are a match to TRBD2. This CDR3 comprises 16 residues. V was pared by 4 bases and J by 7 bases, with 7 bases of the junction left unmatched. CDR1 and CDR2 from the germline V gene are SGHRS and YFSETQ. The CDR3 here is CASSRGLAGAIGELFF. CDR3 bases: TGCGCCAGCAGCCGAGGACTAGCGGGAGCGATCGGGGAGCTGTTTTTT.

The chain's CDR3 is CASSPVRTLRSEQYF. The CDR3, as DNA: TGTGCCAGCAGCCCGGTCCGGACCCTCAGGAGCGAGCAGTACTTC. The J gene is TRBJ2-7, the V gene TRBV11-2; D is unclear. Germline CDR1 reads SGHAT; CDR2 reads FQNNGV. This CDR3 is 15 amino acids long. V lost 5 bases and J lost 6, with 20 bases in between.

The chain joins TRBV14 to TRBJ1-2; D not resolved. Germline V gives CDR1 SGHDN, CDR2 FVKESK. Deletions cut 0 bases from V and 4 bases from J, with 6 bases between. This CDR3 comprises 13 residues. The CDR3 protein is CASSQEGFYGYTF. The CDR3 coding sequence is TGTGCCAGCAGCCAAGAGGGCTTCTATGGCTACACCTTC.

The chain uses TRBV6-5 and TRBJ2-5; 9 bases line up with TRBD2. The CDR3 loop spans 16 amino acids. The ends lost 4 bases at V and 5 bases at J; junction bases unmatched: 11. Germline-derived CDR1 and CDR2 are MNHEY and SVGAGI. CDR3 amino acids: CASSSLAGSPRETQYF. CDR3 coding DNA: TGTGCCAGCAGTTCCCTAGCGGGATCCCCTAGGGAGACCCAGTACTTC.

The genes are TRBV28 and TRBJ2-7; D might be TRBD1 (6 bases). V lost 6 bases and J lost 3, with 12 bases in between. The CDR3 has 13 residues. CDR1 and CDR2 from the germline V gene are MDHEN and SYDVKM. Written as DNA, the CDR3 is TGTGCCAGCAGCTTGGACAGTTTCTACGAGCAGTACTTC. Protein: CASSLDSFYEQYF.

This chain links TRBV4-3 with TRBJ1-4; no clear D gene. Trimming pared 4 bases from V and 6 bases from J, leaving 9 bases between. Germline assignment: CDR1 LGHNA and CDR2 YSLEER. The CDR3 has 13 amino acids. CDR3 DNA sequence: TGCGCCAGCAGCCGGACCCTAGATGAAAAACTGTTTTTT. It specifies CASSRTLDEKLFF.